Shown below are 17 T cell receptor beta chains from a single sample sequenced in a study of blood T cell repertoires in COVID-19. Some clones are missing from TCRdb's copy, which holds only in-frame ones; the method was immunoSEQ multiplex PCR. Found here are roughly 330,000 clones, approximately 84% of them singletons; the top ten hold 10%. Sample: PBMCs or T cells enriched from blood (not recorded which). Every receptor here comes from a woman between 18 and 29 years old who had recovered from COVID-19.

The CDR3 bases are TGTGCCAGCAGGCCGGGACTAGCGGGCACAGATACGCAGTATTTT. Translating it yields CASRPGLAGTDTQYF. The chain recombines TRBV27 with TRBJ2-3; 11 bases map to TRBD2. CDR1 is MNHEY, CDR2 SMNVEV, per germline (reference sequence). V lost 6 bases, J lost 1 base, and 3 bases stayed unmatched. The CDR3 has 15 residues.

The genes are TRBV19 and TRBJ1-1, with TRBD1 matching 7 bases. The V gene's germline CDR1 is LNHDA and CDR2 SQIVND (reference sequence). The CDR3 is 14 amino acids. V lost 5 bases to trimming and J lost 0 bases; unmatched junction nucleotides: 3. Here the CDR3 reads CASSSTGVNTEAFF. The CDR3 region has the DNA TGTGCCAGTAGTTCCACAGGGGTGAACACTGAAGCTTTCTTT. Supplemented by reference TRBV19 and TRBJ1-1, the full variable domain reads DGGITQSPKYLFRKEGQNVTLSCEQNLNHDAMYWYRQDPGQGLRLIYYSQIVNDFQKGDIAEGYSVSREKKESFPLTVTSAQKNPTAFYLCASSSTGVNTEAFFGQGTRLTVV.

This clone was counted a single time. The chain uses TRBV5-1 and TRBJ2-7, with 7 bases identical to TRBD1. CDR3 size: 14 residues. The V and J ends lost 4 bases and 4 bases, in that order; junction bases with no gene match: 8. The germline CDR1 and CDR2 sequences are SGHRS and YFSETQ. The CDR3 loop reads CASSLDRVGYEQYF. CDR3 in DNA: TGCGCCAGCAGCCTAGACAGGGTAGGGTACGAGCAGTACTTC. The entire variable domain, with the rest obtained from reference TRBV5-1 and TRBJ2-7, is as follows: KAGVTQTPRYLIKTRGQQVTLSCSPISGHRSVSWYQQTPGQGLQFLFEYFSETQRNKGNFPGRFSGRQFSNSRSEMNVSTLELGDSALYLCASSLDRVGYEQYFGPGTRLTVT.

This chain uses TRBV6-6 with TRBJ1-6; maybe TRBD1 (5 bases). Deletions cut 5 bases from V and 7 bases from J, with 15 bases between. This CDR3 is built from 15 residues. Germline V CDR1 and CDR2: MNHNY, SVGAGI (reference sequence). CDR3 DNA sequence: TGTGCCAGCAGTAAGGGACTGACCATCAATTCACCCCTCCACTTT. This encodes CASSKGLTINSPLHF.

This chain links TRBV10-2 with TRBJ1-3, with 8 bases aligning to TRBD1. Germline values: CDR1 WSHSY, CDR2 SAAADI. CDR3 length: 16 residues. Losses at the gene ends were 2 bases for V and 4 bases for J; bases not matched to a gene: 7. As DNA, the CDR3 is TGCGCCAGCAGTGAGAGGACAGGGAGCGGAGGAAACACCATATATTTT. Translated: CASSERTGSGGNTIYF.

The chain carries TRBV14 and TRBJ2-2, with 11 bases fitting TRBD2. V was clipped by 5 bases and J by 1 base; unmatched bases: 3. This CDR3 region has 16 residues. The V gene's germline CDR1 is SGHDN and CDR2 FVKESK. The CDR3: CASSYGLAGNTGELFF. DNA of the CDR3: TGTGCCAGCAGCTACGGACTAGCGGGGAACACCGGGGAGCTGTTTTTT.

This chain connects TRBV3-1 (or the pseudogene TRBV3-2) to TRBJ1-1; no definite D call. From germline, CDR1 is LGHDT and CDR2 YNNKEL (reference sequence). This CDR3 has 16 amino acids. V lost 0 bases and J 8 bases, leaving 19 bases between the germline ends. As DNA, the CDR3 is TGTGCCAGCAGCCAAGATTTTCCGCAGGTCAGACCCGAAGCTTTCTTT. Its translation is CASSQDFPQVRPEAFF.

The chain links TRBV27 to TRBJ2-5; D may be TRBD1 (6 bases). Germline V gene lookup returns CDR1 MNHEY and CDR2 SMNVEV (reference sequence). The CDR3 is 15 residues long. V lost 5 bases and J lost 4, with 17 bases in between. The CDR3 loop reads CASSPVTGSGETQYF. CDR3 sequence (DNA): TGTGCCAGCAGTCCAGTGACAGGATCAGGAGAGACCCAGTACTTC.

This chain joins TRBV11-2 and TRBJ2-3, with TRBD1 identical over 9 bases. Germline V CDR1 and CDR2: SGHAT, FQNNGV. J gave up 4 bases and V 4 bases, and 12 bases lay outside the gene matches. This CDR3 contains 17 residues. The CDR3 sequence is CASSSLTNRGPSDTQYF. Written as DNA, the CDR3 is TGTGCCAGCAGCTCCTTAACAAACAGGGGGCCCTCAGATACGCAGTATTTT.

The chain employs TRBV27 and TRBJ2-1; TRBD2 agrees at 8 bases. The CDR3 is 15 amino acids. Germline assignment: CDR1 MNHEY and CDR2 SMNVEV (reference sequence). V shed 3 bases, J shed 6 bases, and the junction held 7 bases outside the gene matches. Here the CDR3 reads CASSFGREVFNEQFF. CDR3 bases: TGTGCCAGCAGTTTCGGGCGGGAGGTCTTCAATGAGCAGTTCTTC.

This chain connects TRBV18 to TRBJ2-1, with D unresolved. Trimming took 4 bases from V and 8 from J, leaving 6 bases between them. The germline gives CDR1 KGHSH, CDR2 LQKENI. This CDR3 is 11 amino acids long. The CDR3 loop is CASSHGYEQFF. The CDR3 DNA sequence: TGTGCCAGCTCACATGGCTATGAGCAGTTCTTC.

The chain has TRBV30 and TRBJ1-2; unclear D gene. Germline CDR1 GTSNPN, CDR2 SVGIG (reference sequence). The CDR3 covers 13 residues. V was trimmed by 1 base and J by 6 bases, leaving 12 bases between them. The CDR3 region has the DNA TGTGCCTGGAGTGATTACGGGAAGGATGGCTACACCTTC. Amino acids: CAWSDYGKDGYTF.

J is TRBJ2-1 and V is TRBV5-1; D remains unclear. This CDR3 comprises 14 residues. The germline CDR1 and CDR2 sequences are SGHRS and YFSETQ. Trimming took 7 bases from V and 4 from J, leaving 15 bases between them. Written as DNA, the CDR3 is TGCGCCAGCTATGTGGGCGAAGAGTACAATGAGCAGTTCTTC. Amino acid sequence: CASYVGEEYNEQFF.

This clone showed up just a few times. The chain combines TRBV3-1 (or the pseudogene TRBV3-2) with TRBJ1-1; the match to TRBD1 covers 7 bases. This CDR3 contains 16 residues. Germline V CDR1 and CDR2: LGHDT, YNNKEL (reference sequence). V lost 2 bases and J lost 2; bases outside the gene matches: 8. The CDR3 region is CASSQYLGGENTEAFF. The CDR3 DNA reads as TGTGCCAGCAGCCAATATTTAGGGGGCGAAAACACTGAAGCTTTCTTT.

The chain recombines TRBV6-5 with TRBJ1-2; a possible D gene is TRBD1 (5 bases). CDR3 length equals 12 residues. Germline assignment: CDR1 MNHEY and CDR2 SVGAGI. Trimming left V 8 bases short and J 8 bases short, with 15 bases between. The CDR3 region is CASGRGGEGYTF. Written as DNA, the CDR3 is TGTGCCAGCGGTCGGGGGGGTGAGGGCTACACCTTC.

V usage is TRBV18 and J usage is TRBJ2-7; TRBD2 matches at 8 bases. V gave up 3 bases and J gave up 7 bases; unmatched junction bases: 2. Germline CDR1 and CDR2: KGHSH and LQKENI. The CDR3 spans 12 residues. In DNA form, the CDR3 reads TGTGCCAGCTCACCGACTAGCGATGAGCAGTACTTC. Translating gives CASSPTSDEQYF.

The chain joins TRBV4-1 to TRBJ2-2; TRBD2 matches 10 bases. The germline V gene encodes CDR1 MGHRA and CDR2 YSYEKL. The ends lost 3 bases at V and 4 bases at J; junction bases unmatched: 8. The CDR3 runs to 17 residues. CDR3 coding DNA: TGCGCCAGCAGCCAGGACCAGCGGGGGGGAATCACCGGGGAGCTGTTTTTT. Protein sequence: CASSQDQRGGITGELFF.